Only a few counts were recorded for the clone carrying this T cell receptor beta chain. Its antigen is as yet unknown. The data are from a study of CD8 T cells in ankylosing spondylitis. CDR1 and CDR2 (germline): DFQATT, SNEGSKA (reference sequence). V lost 1 base and J lost 5; bases outside the gene matches: 3. This CDR3 region has 13 residues. Study results and limitations: Researchers reportedly found disease-linked clones significantly enriched in matched ankylosing spondylitis synovial fluid. Ankylosing spondylitis blood appeared to carry a characteristic TCR beta motif of eight or nine highly homologous variants. Clones linked with disease were CD8+ and fairly uncommon in the peripheral blood. Certain motif variants had earlier been reported in reactive arthritis synovial fluid and blood.

One entry per CDR3 protein, called by TCRdb with MiXCR from the 5' RACE reads. The table shows 190,000 or so distinct CDR3 sequences, with about 13% occurring only once. The TCR was taken from a male donor with ankylosing spondylitis or in good health (not recorded which). The J gene is TRBJ2-7, the V gene TRBV20-1; 9 nucleotides match TRBD2. Sequenced material: blood, either unsorted or a sorted T cell fraction (not recorded which). The DNA for the CDR3 is TGCAGTGCTAGAGGCGGGAGGGCCGACGAGCAGTACTTC. Residues: CSARGGRADEQYF.